Listed here is a single T cell receptor (beta chain). Its antigen is currently not known. One base away there is no much larger clone; base qualities are not given. Library construction relied on the immunoSEQ multiplex PCR assay. For the multiplex PCR, a mixture combining 60 forward primers for TCR Vbeta segments and 13 reverse primers for TCR Jbeta segments was used. A multiplex PCR assay on genomic DNA amplified the CDR3 region of rearranged TCR beta genes. On the Illumina HiSeq System, the amplified TCR beta libraries were sequenced as 87-base-pair reads. The source study handled its data this way. In a later analysis, 70 million to 95 million unique TCR beta chains were counted across the 500 to 850 repertoires, and roughly 10 million of these chains were shared by at least two donors. Raw reads were error-corrected and collapsed into unique sequences by a nearest-neighbor algorithm in which closely related sequences were merged to remove PCR and sequencing errors. Alignment of CDR3 sequences to IMGT reference sequences was used to assign V, D and J gene segments. Each retained sequence needed at least a six-nucleotide match to both a V gene segment and a J gene segment. A rearrangement counted as productive if the CDR3 had no stop codons and remained in frame with V and J, and every other rearrangement counted as non-productive. Following IMGT convention, CDR3 was defined as the stretch from the second conserved V-encoded cysteine to the conserved J-encoded phenylalanine. The earlier analysis of about 640 of the donors excluded any sequence lacking an unambiguous match to a single V gene segment. An earlier analysis of some 610 of the donors called V segments functional above 56.7% productive rearrangements and segregating when the between-donor standard deviation exceeded 5%. To diagnose cytomegalovirus status from the catalog of TCR beta chain sequences, a statistical classification framework was built. In a later analysis, TCR nucleotide sequences were compared against IMGT/GENE-DB human TR gene sequences so that V and J genes could be assigned. Using the TCRdist pipeline, a later analysis assigned CDR3 sequences along with most-parsimonious VDJ recombination scenarios. In a later analysis, each TCR beta chain was defined by its CDR3 amino acid sequence together with its V-gene family, and reads lacking a unique V-gene family were excluded. To address suspected cross-contamination and a sequencing artifact, a later analysis removed over 500 highly shared, low-generation-probability nucleotide sequences. In a later analysis, a clonal expansion index for each public chain was calculated from normalized within-repertoire ranks of inferred template counts. Generation probabilities in a later analysis came from a VDJ recombination model fitted to out-of-frame rearrangements, and those results were checked against IGoR. In a later analysis, hypergeometric tests were used to score TCR-TCR, TCR-HLA and TCR-CMV co-occurrence, with a repertoire-size bias correction applied to TCR pairs. In a later analysis, false discovery rates were estimated by permuting HLA or CMV assignments 20 times. In a later analysis, co-occurring TCRs were grouped using DBSCAN, and TCRdist sequence similarity was added for clustering within HLA-allele-positive subsets. For co-occurrence clustering, repertoires with fewer than 30,000 or more than 120,000 public chains were excluded, along with a handful of repertoires with anomalous nucleotide sharing. In its TCRdb copy, this immuneACCESS table keeps in-frame sequences only and misses some clones. Where compared with another copy, unresolved V genes explain less than half of these, and the others have no known cause. That table gives V, J and clone size, and the DNA gave D and trimming. This sample is represented by about 190,000 clones; roughly four fifths of them were singletons. The ten largest account for about 1.8% of the sample.

These data originate in a study of cytomegalovirus exposure and HLA in healthy donors (dated by TCRdb to about 2017). Regarding the complete study: In an earlier analysis of approximately 500 of the donors, about 260 Gb of sequence data and some 120 million unique TCR beta sequences from 150 million to 200 million T cells were reported. About 330 gigabases of sequencing data and 70 million to 100 million unique TCR sequences made up an early release that covered 640 HLA-typed donors. Among the roughly 400 genotyped donors, around 79% belonged to the genetic ancestry cluster associated with self-reported Caucasian donors. The study aimed to test whether signatures of past pathogen exposure could be identified by cataloging public T cell receptors. Using immunosequencing, the study profiled T cell repertoires from some 670 subjects and related those repertoires to cytomegalovirus serostatus. Besides the first cohort of 666 subjects, a separate validation cohort made up of 120 different subjects was used. To predict cytomegalovirus infection status, the study brought together high-throughput TCR immunosequencing, statistical association of individual TCRs with disease status, and machine learning. In a later analysis, previously published TCR beta repertoires from hundreds of donors were re-analyzed and high-resolution HLA genotyping was added so that TCR occurrence patterns could be studied. Rather than drawing on any new phenotypic data, the later analysis identified candidate immune exposures from TCR beta sequences and the way those sequences occurred across donors. In an earlier analysis of roughly 580 of the donors, high-throughput TCR beta sequencing was used to judge whether each TCR beta V gene segment behaved as functional or pseudogenic. Donor age, sex, ethnicity and CMV serostatus were compiled alongside the repertoire data. A later genetic analysis used genome-wide SNP genotypes for 398 of the 666 donors, treating that subset as a discovery cohort. Every discovery cohort repertoire had been produced on one sequencing platform. HLA typing covered class I and class II loci at four-digit resolution. The number of donors typed differed by locus, with roughly 620-630 for A, B, C, DRB1 and DQB1, approximately 500 for DQA1, 600 to 610 for DPA1, and approximately 470 for DPB1. About five DR-DQ haplotypes were treated as single units for association and clustering because of strong linkage in the cohort. Among roughly 400 genotyped donors of the cohort, an average of around 240,000 unique TCR beta nucleotide sequences were sequenced per donor, roughly 20% of them non-productive. What the work shows at the level of the full study, not this receptor alone: While some public TCRs were present in many individuals, most TCR sequences turned up only very rarely across donors. The authors suggested that the approach could potentially be extended to other disease states and immunological phenotypes. In an earlier analysis of around 600 of the donors, most TCR beta V segments appeared in productive rearrangements about 87% or about 30% of the time, broadly matching IMGT annotations. Because some donors lacked HLA typing at each locus, the association tests relied only on the typed subset. A further reported finding was that TCR beta sequences accurately predicted the HLA-A and HLA-B alleles for most subjects in the first cohort. The study listed 164 TCR beta chains as associated with cytomegalovirus. In both the original and validation cohorts, the classifier was reported to diagnose cytomegalovirus status with high specificity and sensitivity. When HLA alleles, especially DR and DQ, strongly co-occurred, TCR associations were difficult to assign to individual alleles. According to a later analysis, TCR association rates differed among HLA loci, with DRB1 alleles showing the most associated TCRs and HLA-C alleles showing the fewest. Because the 87-base-pair reads could not distinguish some IMGT-functional V segments, including TRBV6-2 and TRBV6-3, those segments were excluded. In a later analysis, some 17,000 TCR beta sequences were associated with specific HLA alleles at a false discovery rate of 0.05. This cohort had only TCR beta chains sequenced, and the lack of alpha or paired-chain data limited which features could be detected. A cluster of highly shared sequence variants was judged likely to represent a technical artifact of the sequencing pipeline. According to a later analysis, parvovirus B19, influenza, CMV and Epstein-Barr virus appeared linked to several top co-occurrence clusters. The only immune exposure information available for the cohort was CMV serostatus. In a later analysis, HLA-associated TCR beta chains were found to be more clonally expanded and to have lower generation probabilities than equally common non-associated chains. Linkage disequilibrium might explain the correlated functional status among segregating V segments, but an unknown experimental factor could not be ruled out. An association between a missense DCLRE1C variant and V-gene and J-gene trimming of TCR beta chains was found in a later genetic analysis and replicated in an independent cohort. A few of the identified cytomegalovirus-associated TCR beta chains were confirmed in vitro to be specific for cytomegalovirus antigens. Because counts were too low, more than 15 rarely observed V segments, including chromosome 9 orphons, were excluded from the earlier analysis of several hundred of the donors. A later genetic analysis reported fewer N-insertions in productive TCRs among donors in an Asian-associated ancestry cluster than the roughly 700-donor mean. Roughly uniform sequencing depth across donors was assumed in presence/absence analyses, although this assumption may not hold. A later analysis found that most CMV-associated TCR beta chains appeared HLA-restricted, with HLA associations seemingly driven largely by CMV exposure.

In total, fewer than 750 healthy bone marrow donors made up the cohort. All cohort members were sampled while nominally healthy, although unrecorded immune exposures were likely present. The donor was CMV seronegative and was included in the group of about 400 seronegative cohort members. Each donor provided a peripheral blood sample, and peripheral blood mononuclear cells were used for TCR beta sequencing. The Qiagen DNeasy Blood Extraction Kit was used to extract genomic DNA from the blood cell samples. The germline V gene specifies SGHTA as CDR1 and FQGNSA as CDR2. Spanning cysteine to phenylalanine, the CDR3 consists of 14 amino acids. This entry keeps only the CDR3 DNA: 42 bases, framed from base 1. Trimming removed 5 bases from V and 9 bases from J, leaving 17 bases between the germline ends.

The sequenced sample was PBMCs. This receptor was identified in a man younger than 35 in good health and CMV-seronegative. Recombination joined TRBV7-2 with TRBJ1-5; tentative D gene TRBD1, with 6 bases matching. The bases read TGTGCCAGCAGCCCCCGACAGGCAGCGTCGCCCCAGCATTTT. It specifies CASSPRQAASPQHF.